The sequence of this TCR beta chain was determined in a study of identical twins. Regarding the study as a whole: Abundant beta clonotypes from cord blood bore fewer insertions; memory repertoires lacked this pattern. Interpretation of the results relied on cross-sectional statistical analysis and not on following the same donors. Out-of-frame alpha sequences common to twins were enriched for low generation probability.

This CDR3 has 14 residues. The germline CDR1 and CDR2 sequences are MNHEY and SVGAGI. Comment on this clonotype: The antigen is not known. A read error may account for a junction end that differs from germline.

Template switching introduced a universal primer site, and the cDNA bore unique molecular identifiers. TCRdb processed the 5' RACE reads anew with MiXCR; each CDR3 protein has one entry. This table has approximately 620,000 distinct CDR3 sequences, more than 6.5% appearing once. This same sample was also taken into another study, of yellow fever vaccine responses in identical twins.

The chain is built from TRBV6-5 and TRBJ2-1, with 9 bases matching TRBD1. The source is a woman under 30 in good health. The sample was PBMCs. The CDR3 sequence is CASIYGTGSNEQFF. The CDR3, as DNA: TGTGCCAGCATTTACGGGACAGGGTCCAATGAGCAGTTCTTC.